A selection of T cell receptor beta chains follows, all from one sample in a study of T-cell memory formation after mild COVID-19. TCRdb passed the 5' RACE reads through MiXCR, listing each CDR3 protein once. The sample shows over 500,000 distinct CDR3 sequences, 15% to 20% of them seen only once. Sample: PBMCs or a T cell subset sorted from them (not recorded which). Receptors were obtained from an adult woman who had mild COVID-19 (a few samples of this study predate the infection). Cell type and time point are not known. Both conserved end residues are part of each CDR3. The D gene is left open where the match is weak. The listing skips clone size in some rows; elsewhere it reads once, few, many or a size class.

J gene: TRBJ1-5; V gene: TRBV3-1; D gene: .; clone size: .; CDR3 protein: CASGRAGFNQPQHF; CDR3 DNA: TGTGCCAGCGGAAGGGCAGGGTTCAATCAGCCCCAGCATTTT
J gene: TRBJ2-1; V gene: TRBV20-1; D gene: .; clone size: .; CDR3 protein: CSAWGGARGNEQFF; CDR3 DNA: TGCAGTGCCTGGGGCGGGGCCCGGGGGAATGAGCAGTTCTTC
J gene: TRBJ1-5; V gene: TRBV18; D gene: .; clone size: .; CDR3 protein: CASSRMGGEPQHF; CDR3 DNA: TGTGCCAGCTCACGCATGGGTGGAGAGCCCCAGCATTTT
J gene: TRBJ2-6; V gene: TRBV7-3; D gene: .; clone size: .; CDR3 protein: CASSSAGWAGGTGANVLTF; CDR3 DNA: TGTGCCAGCAGCTCCGCGGGGTGGGCAGGGGGTACTGGGGCCAACGTCCTGACTTTC
J gene: TRBJ1-4; V gene: TRBV15; D gene: .; clone size: few; CDR3 protein: CATSRDNQAGEGEKLFF; CDR3 DNA: TGTGCCACCAGCAGAGATAATCAGGCAGGGGAGGGTGAAAAACTGTTTTTT
J gene: TRBJ2-3; V gene: TRBV9; D gene: .; clone size: .; CDR3 protein: CASSGVIRPTDTQYF; CDR3 DNA: TGTGCCAGCAGCGGAGTCATCCGTCCCACAGATACGCAGTATTTT
J gene: TRBJ1-5; V gene: TRBV20-1; D gene: .; clone size: .; CDR3 protein: CSASGTFQPQHF; CDR3 DNA: TGCAGTGCTTCCGGGACATTTCAGCCCCAGCATTTT
J gene: TRBJ2-5; V gene: TRBV12-3/TRBV12-4; D gene: .; clone size: .; CDR3 protein: CASSSQDRLTQETQYF; CDR3 DNA: TGTGCCAGCAGTTCCCAGGACAGATTAACCCAAGAGACCCAGTACTTC
J gene: TRBJ2-6; V gene: TRBV2; D gene: .; clone size: many; CDR3 protein: CASSAAGGTGANVLTF; CDR3 DNA: TGTGCCAGCAGTGCAGCAGGGGGGACTGGGGCCAACGTCCTGACTTTC
J gene: TRBJ2-1; V gene: TRBV7-3; D gene: TRBD1; clone size: .; CDR3 protein: CASSPDRKSSEQFF; CDR3 DNA: TGTGCCAGCAGCCCGGACAGGAAGTCCAGTGAGCAGTTCTTC
J gene: TRBJ2-7; V gene: TRBV24-1; D gene: .; clone size: .; CDR3 protein: CATSDLPPGQSSYEQYF; CDR3 DNA: TGTGCCACCAGTGATTTGCCCCCGGGACAAAGTTCCTACGAGCAGTACTTC
J gene: TRBJ2-4; V gene: TRBV12-3/TRBV12-4; D gene: .; clone size: few; CDR3 protein: CASSHRASIGKNIQYF; CDR3 DNA: TGTGCCAGCAGTCACCGGGCCTCCATTGGCAAAAACATTCAGTACTTC
J gene: TRBJ2-7; V gene: TRBV6-6; D gene: TRBD1; clone size: few; CDR3 protein: CASSSPTGTGYEQYF; CDR3 DNA: TGTGCCAGCAGTTCCCCTACCGGGACAGGATACGAGCAGTACTTC
J gene: TRBJ2-1; V gene: TRBV9; D gene: TRBD2; clone size: .; CDR3 protein: CASSARRTSGTHGGSYNEQFF; CDR3 DNA: TGTGCCAGCAGCGCGAGGAGGACTAGCGGGACCCATGGGGGCTCCTACAATGAGCAGTTCTTC
J gene: TRBJ1-2; V gene: TRBV5-1; D gene: TRBD1; clone size: .; CDR3 protein: CASSWGGGAEGYTF; CDR3 DNA: TGCGCCAGCAGCTGGGGAGGGGGCGCTGAGGGCTACACCTTC
J gene: TRBJ1-1; V gene: TRBV7-6; D gene: .; clone size: .; CDR3 protein: CASSLVSAGHTEAFF; CDR3 DNA: TGTGCCAGCAGCTTAGTCAGCGCAGGGCACACTGAAGCTTTCTTT